This T cell receptor (beta chain) was identified during a study of T cells in women clearing cervical HPV infection. The data were produced by immunoSEQ multiplex PCR, yet TCRdb's version contains in-frame clones alone and is incomplete. Its table records roughly 15,000 clones. V lost 7 bases to trimming and J lost 4 bases; unmatched junction nucleotides: 11. The length of the CDR3 is 16 residues. Germline lookup yields CDR1 MDHEN and CDR2 SYDVKM. As regards this clone: The DNA ends 3 residues before the CDR3 does, and the rest of the CDR3 is filled in from the germline J gene.

The receptor comes from a woman aged 18-70 years with a cervical HPV16 infection that either progressed to CIN3+ or cleared (not recorded which). Sequenced sample: blood buffy coat. This chain joins TRBV28 and TRBJ2-7; the match to TRBD1 covers 12 bases. CDR3: CASNSAGTGGGYEQYF. CDR3 bases read: TGTGCCAGCAATTCGGCCGGGACAGGGGGCGGGTACGAG. The whole variable domain, filled in from reference TRBV28 and TRBJ2-7, reads DVKVTQSSRYLVKRTGEKVFLECVQDMDHENMFWYRQDPGLGLRLIYFSYDVKMKEKGDIPEGYSVSREKKERFSLILESASTNQTSMYLCASNSAGTGGGYEQYFGPGTRLTVT.